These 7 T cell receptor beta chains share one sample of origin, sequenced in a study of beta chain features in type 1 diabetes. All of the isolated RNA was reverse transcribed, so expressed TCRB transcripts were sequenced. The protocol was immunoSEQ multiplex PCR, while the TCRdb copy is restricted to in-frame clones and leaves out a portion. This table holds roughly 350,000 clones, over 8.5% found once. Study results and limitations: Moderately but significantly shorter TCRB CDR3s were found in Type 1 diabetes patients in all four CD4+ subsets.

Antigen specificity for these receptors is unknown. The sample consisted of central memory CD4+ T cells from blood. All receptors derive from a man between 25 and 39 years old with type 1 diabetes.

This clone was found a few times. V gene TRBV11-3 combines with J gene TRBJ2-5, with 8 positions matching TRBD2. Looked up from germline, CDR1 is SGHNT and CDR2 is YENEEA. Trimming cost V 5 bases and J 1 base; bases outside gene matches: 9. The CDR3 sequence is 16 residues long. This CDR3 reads CASSKGSGTRQETQYF. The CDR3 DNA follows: TGTGCCAGCAGCAAGGGTAGCGGGACGCGCCAAGAGACCCAGTACTTC.

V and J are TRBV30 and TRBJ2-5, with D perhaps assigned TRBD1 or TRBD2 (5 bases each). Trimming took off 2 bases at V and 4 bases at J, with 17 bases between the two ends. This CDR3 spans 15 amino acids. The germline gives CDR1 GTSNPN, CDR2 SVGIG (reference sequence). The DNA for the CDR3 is TGTGCCTGGAGTCGAGGGGCAGGGACGGGAGAGACCCAGTACTTC. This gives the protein CAWSRGAGTGETQYF.

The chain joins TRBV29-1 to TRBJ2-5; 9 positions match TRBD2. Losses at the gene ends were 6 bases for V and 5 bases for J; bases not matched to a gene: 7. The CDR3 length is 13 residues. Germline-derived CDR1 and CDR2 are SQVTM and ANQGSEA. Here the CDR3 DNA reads TGCAGCGTAGTGACTAGCGGTGGCGAGACCCAGTACTTC. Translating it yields CSVVTSGGETQYF.

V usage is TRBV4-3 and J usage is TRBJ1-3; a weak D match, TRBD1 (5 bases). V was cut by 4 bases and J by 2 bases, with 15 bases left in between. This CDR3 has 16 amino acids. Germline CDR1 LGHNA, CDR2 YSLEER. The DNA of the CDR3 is TGCGCCAGCAGCCCAAGATCGGGACCCACTGGAAACACCATATATTTT. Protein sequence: CASSPRSGPTGNTIYF.

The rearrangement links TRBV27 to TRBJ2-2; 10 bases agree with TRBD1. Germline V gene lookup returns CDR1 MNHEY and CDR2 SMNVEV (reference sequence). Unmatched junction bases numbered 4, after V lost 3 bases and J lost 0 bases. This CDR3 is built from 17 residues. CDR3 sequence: CASSFRQGATNTGELFF. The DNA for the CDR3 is TGTGCCAGCAGTTTCCGACAGGGGGCAACGAACACCGGGGAGCTGTTTTTT.

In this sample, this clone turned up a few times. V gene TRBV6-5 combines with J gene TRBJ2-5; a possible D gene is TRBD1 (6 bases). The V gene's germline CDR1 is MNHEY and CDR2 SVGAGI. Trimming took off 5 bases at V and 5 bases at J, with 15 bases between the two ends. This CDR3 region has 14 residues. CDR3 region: CASSDSGTQETQYF. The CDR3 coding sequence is TGTGCCAGCAGTGATTCCGGGACACAGGAGACCCAGTACTTC.

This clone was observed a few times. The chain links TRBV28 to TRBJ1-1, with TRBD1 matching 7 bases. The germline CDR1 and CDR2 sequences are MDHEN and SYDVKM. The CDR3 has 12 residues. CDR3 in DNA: TGTGCTCACCGGGACAGGAACACTGAAGCTTTCTTT. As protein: CAHRDRNTEAFF.